A selection of T cell receptor beta chains follows, all from one sample in a study of OX40 agonist ivuxolimab in advanced cancers. Here immunoSEQ multiplex PCR was the method, and the copy in TCRdb shows in-frame clones only, minus some. The sample has about 43,000 clones, 75% to 90% seen once. Sequenced material: CD4+ or CD8+ T cells sorted from blood, taken in a trial of the OX40 agonist ivuxolimab. All receptors derive from an adult with an advanced solid tumor such as melanoma, head and neck, liver or kidney cancer. The CDR3 runs from the conserved cysteine through the conserved F or W. The D gene is left open where the match is weak. Clone size is shown for a subset of rows, as once, few, many or a class of expanded clone.

j_call	clone_size	v_call	d_call	cdr3_aa	cdr3_nt
TRBJ1-2	.	TRBV25-1	.	CASSPSGVVYGYTF	TGTGCCAGCAGTCCAAGTGGGGTAGTTTATGGCTACACCTTC
TRBJ2-6	.	TRBV7-2	.	CASSLGYSGANVLTF	TGTGCCAGCAGCTTAGGGTACTCTGGGGCCAACGTCCTGACTTTC
TRBJ2-7	.	TRBV5-6	TRBD2	CASSSSGGVSYEQYF	TGTGCCAGCAGCTCCTCCGGGGGGGTCTCCTACGAGCAGTACTTC
TRBJ2-2	.	TRBV5-8	.	CASSLVFGAGELFF	TGTGCCAGCAGCTTGGTCTTCGGGGCCGGGGAGCTGTTTTTT
TRBJ2-5	once	TRBV6-1	.	CAGSPTRQETQYF	TGTGCCGGCAGCCCTACGAGACAAGAGACCCAGTACTTC
TRBJ2-7	.	TRBV2	.	CASSGGMERRLAEQYF	TGTGCCAGTTCCGGGGGAATGGAACGGCGGTTAGCCGAGCAGTACTTC
TRBJ1-2	.	TRBV6-6	TRBD1	CASSPGPDRPNYGYTF	TGTGCCAGCAGTCCCGGGCCGGACAGGCCCAACTATGGCTACACCTTC
TRBJ2-5	.	TRBV15	TRBD2	CATSRDMGLAGGRYQETQYF	TGTGCCACCAGCAGAGACATGGGACTAGCGGGAGGAAGGTACCAAGAGACCCAGTACTTC
TRBJ2-5	.	TRBV7-6	TRBD2	CASSPLGLAGETQYF	TGTGCCAGCAGCCCCCTAGGACTAGCAGGGGAGACCCAGTACTTC
TRBJ2-7	.	TRBV19	TRBD1	CASSIQGAPTYEQYF	TGTGCCAGTAGTATTCAGGGGGCCCCTACCTACGAGCAGTACTTC
TRBJ2-5	.	TRBV2	TRBD2	CASSGAMGGGQTLRETQYF	TGTGCCAGCAGTGGAGCGATGGGCGGGGGTCAAACGCTAAGAGAGACCCAGTACTTC
TRBJ2-1	.	TRBV28	.	CASSSPFGGKYNEQFF	TGTGCCAGCAGTTCCCCCTTCGGAGGGAAATACAATGAGCAGTTCTTC
TRBJ1-5	.	TRBV19	.	CASSNPGGNQPQHF	TGTGCCAGTAGTAATCCAGGGGGCAATCAGCCCCAGCATTTT
TRBJ1-5	.	TRBV7-9	TRBD1	CASRGTGPNQPQHF	TGTGCCAGCAGGGGGACAGGGCCCAATCAGCCCCAGCATTTT
TRBJ2-3	.	TRBV7-3	.	CASSLTYGASPDTQYF	TGTGCCAGCAGCTTAACCTACGGCGCTAGCCCAGATACGCAGTATTTT
TRBJ2-5	.	TRBV19	TRBD2	CASTLAGQETQYF	TGTGCCAGTACTTTAGCGGGGCAAGAGACCCAGTACTTC